Listed here are 10 T cell receptor beta chains from one sample, sequenced in a study of T cells in localized non-small cell lung cancer. TCRdb's table, derived via immunoSEQ multiplex PCR, lists solely in-frame clones and lacks some. The top ten hold about 26% of the sample, which has about 1,800 clones, around 24% seen once. The sequencing used normal lung tissue next to the tumor, collected before any cancer treatment. The receptors originated from a male donor at least 60 years old with stage II squamous cell lung carcinoma.

In its sample, this clone was seen a few times. CDR3 nucleotides: TGTGCCAGCAGCTTGTATAGAAGCGGGGGGAACACCGGGGAGCTGTTTTTT. Translation gives CASSLYRSGGNTGELFF. The chain links TRBV11-3 to TRBJ2-2; 8 positions agree with TRBD2. In germline, CDR1 is SGHNT, CDR2 YENEEA. V gave up 3 bases and J gave up 1 base; unmatched junction bases: 7. This CDR3 has 17 amino acids.

This chain links TRBV14 with TRBJ2-2; 7 nucleotides line up with TRBD2. In germline, CDR1 is SGHDN, CDR2 FVKESK. The trim removed 1 base at V and 6 bases at J, leaving 8 bases unmatched. The CDR3 runs 16 residues. CDR3 coding DNA: TGTGCCAGCAGCCAAGTGACACTAGCGAGGGCCGGGGAGCTGTTTTTT. Translated, it gives CASSQVTLARAGELFF.

The chain has TRBV7-6 and TRBJ1-4, with 7 positions matching TRBD1. The CDR3 is 14 amino acids. Germline values: CDR1 SGHVS, CDR2 FNYEAQ. Losses at the gene ends were 3 bases for V and 8 bases for J; bases not matched to a gene: 6. CDR3 amino acids: CASSLRAGGEKLFF. CDR3 DNA sequence: TGTGCCAGCAGCTTGAGGGCAGGGGGGGAAAAACTGTTTTTT.

The rearrangement joins TRBV5-1 to TRBJ1-6, with D uncertain. V shed 0 bases and J shed 15 bases, with 16 bases lying between them. This CDR3 is 14 amino acids long. Germline V CDR1 and CDR2: SGHRS, YFSETQ. The CDR3 here is CASSLERGTPGLHF. CDR3 coding DNA: TGCGCCAGCAGCTTGGAACGAGGAACCCCAGGCCTCCACTTT.

This clone was recorded a few times. The rearrangement joins TRBV19 to TRBJ2-7, with a weak D call TRBD1 (6 bases). Germline assignment: CDR1 LNHDA and CDR2 SQIVND (reference sequence). Deletions cut 5 bases from V and 3 bases from J, with 17 bases between. The CDR3 extends over 15 amino acids. CDR3 residues: CASSGLGAESYEQYF. CDR3 bases: TGTGCCAGTAGTGGCTTGGGGGCAGAAAGCTACGAGCAGTACTTC. Together with reference TRBV19 and TRBJ2-7, the CDR3 gives the full variable domain: DGGITQSPKYLFRKEGQNVTLSCEQNLNHDAMYWYRQDPGQGLRLIYYSQIVNDFQKGDIAEGYSVSREKKESFPLTVTSAQKNPTAFYLCASSGLGAESYEQYFGPGTRLTVT.

The V and J genes are TRBV14 and TRBJ2-7; TRBD2 might be the D (5 bases). V dropped 4 bases and J dropped 2 bases, with 12 bases sitting between them. The CDR3 consists of 14 residues. Germline values: CDR1 SGHDN, CDR2 FVKESK. For the CDR3, the DNA is TGTGCCAGCAGCCGCGGACTTATGGCCTACGAGCAGTACTTC. Its translation is CASSRGLMAYEQYF.

A few counts support this clone. V gene TRBV11-3 combines with J gene TRBJ1-2, with TRBD1 identical over 9 bases. The CDR3 length is 15 residues. Unmatched junction bases numbered 4, after V lost 0 bases and J lost 5 bases. Per the germline V gene, CDR1 is SGHNT and CDR2 is YENEEA. CDR3 sequence: CASSLEGTGSYGYTF. The CDR3 DNA reads as TGTGCCAGCAGCTTAGAGGGGACAGGGTCTTATGGCTACACCTTC.

Judged by abundance, this clone is medium-sized. The chain has TRBV11-3 and TRBJ1-1; D is undetermined. The V end was cut by 2 bases, the J end by 0 bases, with 13 bases between. The CDR3 loop spans 16 amino acids. CDR1 is SGHNT, CDR2 YENEEA, per germline. This chain's CDR3 is CASSLYLKGLNTEAFF. DNA of the CDR3: TGTGCCAGCAGCTTATATTTGAAGGGATTGAACACTGAAGCTTTCTTT.

V is TRBV14 and J is TRBJ2-1; D is possibly TRBD2 (7 bases). With 3 bases removed from V and 5 bases from J, the gap between germline ends came to 17 bases. In germline, CDR1 is SGHDN, CDR2 FVKESK. This CDR3 is 16 amino acids long. CDR3 loop: CASSHWGAGLDNEQFF. CDR3 DNA sequence: TGTGCCAGCAGCCATTGGGGGGCAGGACTAGACAATGAGCAGTTCTTC.

CDR3 sequence (DNA): TGTGCCAGTAGTTCCAGGGGGCGCACCTACGAGCAGTACTTC. Encoded protein: CASSSRGRTYEQYF. The chain carries TRBV19 and TRBJ2-7, with 8 bases aligning to TRBD1. This CDR3 has 14 residues. Per the germline V gene, CDR1 is LNHDA and CDR2 is SQIVND (reference sequence). The V and J ends lost 5 bases and 2 bases, in that order; junction bases with no gene match: 5. Drawing the rest from reference TRBV19 and TRBJ2-7, the complete variable domain is DGGITQSPKYLFRKEGQNVTLSCEQNLNHDAMYWYRQDPGQGLRLIYYSQIVNDFQKGDIAEGYSVSREKKESFPLTVTSAQKNPTAFYLCASSSRGRTYEQYFGPGTRLTVT.